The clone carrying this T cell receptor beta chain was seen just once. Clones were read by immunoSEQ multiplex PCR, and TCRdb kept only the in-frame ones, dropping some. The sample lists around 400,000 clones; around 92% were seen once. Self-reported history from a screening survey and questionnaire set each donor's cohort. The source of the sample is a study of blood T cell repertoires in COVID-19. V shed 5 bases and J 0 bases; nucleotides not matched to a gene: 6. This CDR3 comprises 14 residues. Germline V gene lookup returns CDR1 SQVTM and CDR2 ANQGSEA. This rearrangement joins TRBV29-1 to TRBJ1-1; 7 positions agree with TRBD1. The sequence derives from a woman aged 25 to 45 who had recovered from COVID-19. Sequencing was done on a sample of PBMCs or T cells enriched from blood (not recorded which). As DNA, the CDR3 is TGCAGCGTTCCCCGCAGGGGGGTGAACACTGAAGCTTTCTTT. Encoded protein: CSVPRRGVNTEAFF.